The rows below give T cell receptor beta chains drawn from one sample of a study of post-analysis software for immune sequencing data. TCRdb passed the PCR reads through MiXCR, listing each CDR3 protein once. In the table there are hundreds of thousands of distinct CDR3 sequences, 25% to 30% of which are singletons. Sequencing input: blood. All receptors derive from a girl between 10 and 17 years old with multiple sclerosis. Each CDR3 is given with its conserved first and last residue. D genes are given only for firm matches. Only some rows state a clone size, as once, few, many or a class for expanded clones.

j_call v_call d_call clone_size cdr3_length cdr3_aa cdr3_nt
TRBJ1-4 TRBV15 NA few 15 CATSRRGSDGEKLFF TGTGCCACCAGCAGGAGGGGGTCCGACGGTGAAAAACTGTTTTTT
TRBJ2-3 TRBV12-3/TRBV12-4 NA many 13 CASGPSSTDTQYF TGTGCCAGCGGGCCCTCTAGCACAGATACGCAGTATTTT
TRBJ2-4 TRBV5-1 TRBD2 NA 17 CAGSPRLAGGPVNIQYF TGCGCCGGCAGCCCAAGACTAGCGGGGGGGCCTGTAAACATTCAGTACTTC
TRBJ1-2 TRBV7-2 NA NA 13 CAARTMVGYGYTF TGTGCCGCCAGGACTATGGTGGGCTATGGCTACACCTTC
TRBJ1-1 TRBV18 NA NA 16 CASSHTDITMNTEAFF TGTGCCAGCTCACACACGGATATAACGATGAACACTGAAGCTTTCTTT
TRBJ1-4 TRBV6-2/TRBV6-3 NA few 16 CASSYTSGTPNEKLFF TGTGCCAGCAGTTACACCTCCGGGACACCTAATGAAAAACTGTTTTTT
TRBJ2-4 TRBV6-6 NA NA 15 CASSYGMGQVNIQYF TGTGCCAGCAGTTATGGTATGGGACAAGTAAACATTCAGTACTTC
TRBJ2-1 TRBV29-1 NA many 11 CSGGGANEQFF TGCAGCGGGGGGGGGGCCAATGAGCAGTTCTTC
TRBJ1-5 TRBV12-3/TRBV12-4 NA many 14 CASTIGRSDQPQHF TGTGCCAGCACCATCGGGAGGTCAGATCAGCCCCAGCATTTT
TRBJ1-5 TRBV6-5 TRBD1 NA 15 CASSRDRGSNQPQHF TGTGCCAGCAGTCGCGACAGGGGCAGCAATCAGCCCCAGCATTTT
TRBJ1-1 TRBV7-9 TRBD1 NA 15 CASSDYPTGDTEAFF TGTGCCAGCAGCGACTACCCTACAGGGGACACTGAAGCTTTCTTT
TRBJ2-1 TRBV25-1 TRBD2 NA 17 CASSPIAGGSSYNEQFF TGTGCCAGCAGCCCCATAGCCGGGGGGAGCTCCTACAATGAGCAGTTCTTC
TRBJ2-6 TRBV28 NA NA 18 CASSFSGIAYSGANVLTF TGTGCCAGCAGTTTTTCGGGGATCGCCTACTCTGGGGCCAACGTCCTGACTTTC
TRBJ1-2 TRBV20-1 TRBD1 few 15 CSAEDRPRVLGGYTF TGCAGTGCGGAGGACAGGCCGCGGGTCCTCGGGGGCTACACCTTC
TRBJ2-3 TRBV2 NA NA 13 CASSVRSVDTQYF TGTGCCAGCAGTGTTAGGTCCGTGGATACGCAGTATTTT
TRBJ2-3 TRBV7-8 NA NA 18 CASSPGIAEPQTTDTQYF TGTGCCAGCAGCCCTGGCATAGCAGAGCCCCAGACCACAGATACGCAGTATTTT
TRBJ2-3 TRBV13 TRBD2 few 16 CASSPRLAGSTDTQYF TGTGCCAGCAGCCCGAGACTAGCGGGGAGCACAGATACGCAGTATTTT
TRBJ2-4 TRBV20-1 NA few 12 CSARDLGNIQYF TGCAGTGCTAGAGATCTGGGGAACATTCAGTACTTC
TRBJ1-2 TRBV4-3 NA few 14 CASSQDRGLYGYTF TGCGCCAGCAGCCAAGACAGGGGCCTGTATGGCTACACCTTC
TRBJ2-3 TRBV10-3 NA NA 14 CAISDRASTDTQYF TGTGCCATCAGTGATCGAGCGAGCACAGATACGCAGTATTTT
TRBJ1-2 TRBV7-2 TRBD1 NA 16 CASSSGGVQGRYGYTF TGTGCCAGCAGCTCAGGGGGGGTACAGGGGAGGTATGGCTACACCTTC
TRBJ2-1 TRBV15 TRBD2 many 16 CATKPESSGAYNEQFF TGTGCCACCAAGCCGGAATCTAGCGGGGCCTACAATGAGCAGTTCTTC
TRBJ2-5 TRBV20-1 NA NA 13 CSARSLYQETQYF TGCAGTGCTAGAAGCCTTTACCAAGAGACCCAGTACTTC
TRBJ2-2 TRBV5-1 NA NA 17 CASSLDLSRSNTGELFF TGCGCCAGCAGCTTGGATCTTAGCCGCTCGAACACCGGGGAGCTGTTTTTT
TRBJ1-2 TRBV7-8 TRBD1 few 15 CASSTRTGSNYGYTF TGTGCCAGCAGCACCCGGACAGGATCTAACTATGGCTACACCTTC
TRBJ2-7 TRBV7-2 NA NA 11 CASSRGALTYF TGTGCCAGCAGCCGGGGGGCTTTAACGTACTTC
TRBJ2-1 TRBV19 TRBD2 NA 16 CASRTLTSGSLVEQFF TGTGCCAGTAGGACACTGACTAGCGGGAGTCTCGTTGAGCAGTTCTTC
TRBJ2-1 TRBV12-3/TRBV12-4 TRBD2 NA 16 CASSFRERGRQDEQFF TGTGCCAGCAGTTTTAGAGAGCGGGGCCGCCAGGATGAGCAGTTCTTC
TRBJ2-4 TRBV29-1 NA NA 12 CSVESRGNIQYF TGCAGCGTTGAGTCCCGGGGAAACATTCAGTACTTC
TRBJ2-7 TRBV20-1 NA few 15 CSARILTAHSYEQYF TGCAGTGCTAGAATTCTCACAGCTCATTCCTACGAGCAGTACTTC
TRBJ2-4 TRBV3-1 TRBD1 NA 21 CASSPGRRQGLSPKAKNIQYF TGTGCCAGCAGCCCAGGGCGGCGACAGGGGCTAAGTCCGAAGGCCAAAAACATTCAGTACTTC
TRBJ2-3 TRBV20-1 NA NA 14 CSARDPSRTDTQYF TGCAGTGCTAGAGACCCCTCTCGCACAGATACGCAGTATTTT
TRBJ2-1 TRBV6-6 NA few 15 CASSYPNLVHNEQFF TGTGCCAGCAGTTACCCCAACCTCGTCCACAATGAGCAGTTCTTC
TRBJ1-5 TRBV20-1 NA once 13 CSARAGAGQPQHF TGCAGTGCTAGAGCGGGGGCAGGACAGCCCCAGCATTTT
TRBJ2-7 TRBV7-2 TRBD2 NA 16 CASSAPGRGGSYEQYF TGTGCCAGCAGCGCCCCTGGGCGGGGGGGCTCCTACGAGCAGTACTTC
TRBJ2-3 TRBV4-3 NA few 15 CASSQERVALDTQCF TGCGCCAGCAGCCAAGAACGGGTGGCTTTAGATACGCAGTGTTTT
TRBJ1-1 TRBV29-1 NA few 13 CSVDDQSYTEAFF TGCAGCGTTGACGACCAGAGCTACACTGAAGCTTTCTTT
TRBJ1-1 TRBV2 NA few 10 CASTLITAFF TGTGCCAGCACCCTCATCACAGCTTTCTTT
TRBJ2-3 TRBV4-3 NA few 14 CASSQDQGTDTQYF TGCGCCAGCAGCCAAGATCAGGGAACAGATACGCAGTATTTT
TRBJ2-7 TRBV7-2 NA NA 15 CASSSRLGLAYEQYF TGTGCCAGCAGCTCCCGGTTGGGTCTTGCCTACGAGCAGTACTTC
TRBJ2-1 TRBV28 NA NA 15 CASSLGGRGRNEQFF TGTGCCAGCAGTTTAGGAGGCAGGGGAAGGAATGAGCAGTTCTTC
TRBJ2-3 TRBV12-3/TRBV12-4 NA NA 14 CASSLIMGADTQYF TGTGCCAGCAGTTTAATCATGGGGGCGGATACGCAGTATTTT
TRBJ2-3 TRBV20-1 TRBD2 few 14 CSARLRGGGDTQYF TGCAGTGCTAGGCTTCGGGGCGGGGGAGATACGCAGTATTTT
TRBJ2-1 TRBV20-1 NA many 14 CSAKGPRGRNEQFF TGCAGTGCTAAAGGGCCAAGAGGGCGGAATGAGCAGTTCTTC
TRBJ1-2 TRBV7-2 NA few 16 CASSFFLVDLRNGYTF TGTGCCAGCAGCTTTTTTCTTGTGGACCTCCGGAATGGCTACACCTTC
TRBJ2-3 TRBV10-3 TRBD2 NA 15 CAIRAGPGGTDTQYF TGTGCCATCAGAGCGGGACCCGGCGGCACAGATACGCAGTATTTT
TRBJ2-5 TRBV29-1 NA many 12 CSVAVGFETQYF TGCAGCGTTGCGGTAGGGTTTGAGACCCAGTACTTC
TRBJ2-3 TRBV18 NA many 11 CASSPSDTQYF TGTGCCAGCAGTCCCAGTGATACGCAGTATTTT
TRBJ2-3 TRBV20-1 TRBD1 few 14 CSASVPTGADTQYF TGCAGTGCAAGTGTCCCTACAGGGGCAGATACGCAGTATTTT
TRBJ2-7 TRBV7-2 NA NA 14 CAGSLKHSAAEQYF TGTGCCGGCAGCTTAAAACACAGCGCCGCCGAGCAGTACTTC
TRBJ2-4 TRBV5-5 NA NA 14 CASSSNLTKNIQYF TGTGCCAGCAGCTCCAACCTTACCAAAAACATTCAGTACTTC
TRBJ1-3 TRBV29-1 NA NA 11 CSGSRGDTIYF TGCAGCGGGTCGAGGGGAGACACCATATATTTT
TRBJ1-2 TRBV6-1 NA few 13 CASSEDLTSSYTF TGTGCCAGCAGTGAAGATTTGACTTCTAGCTACACCTTC